This record concerns one TCR beta chain sequence. The antigen is not known. The data were obtained in a study of cytotoxic CD8 clonotypes in ibrutinib-treated CLL. In the study overall: The study recorded mean values of approximately 260,000 productive templates and 80,000 to 100,000 productive rearrangements per sample. Regarding the study as a whole: Stable or contracted on treatment, public clonotypes were also uncommon. Baseline levels of clonality went above those of age-matched healthy donors and moved with circulating CD8+ T-cell counts.

The method was immunoSEQ multiplex PCR; TCRdb's version includes in-frame clones alone and lacks a portion of them. The table has roughly 330,000 clones, roughly 70% seen once; the top ten hold 6.3%. The receptor comes from a human donor with chronic lymphocytic leukemia. Specimen: PBMCs, collected after 36 months of ibrutinib treatment.

CDR3 nucleotides: TGTGCCAGCAGCCAACACCGGGACATCGGGTACTTC. It translates to CASSQHRDIGYF. This chain uses TRBV13 with TRBJ2-7, with D possibly matching TRBD1 (6 bases). The CDR3 has 12 amino acids. V was pared by 5 bases and J by 12 bases, with 17 bases between. The germline CDR1 and CDR2 sequences are PRHDT and FYEKMQ (reference sequence).